A selection of T cell receptor beta chains follows, all from one sample in a study of metastatic and nonmetastatic thyroid tumors. TCRdb reprocessed the PCR reads using MiXCR. The sample has some 21,000 clones, just over 20% seen once; the top ten hold 25% to 30%. Sequenced input: blood. The receptor source for this set is a female donor with papillary thyroid cancer or a benign thyroid nodule (not recorded which). Some clones in this sample may be carry-over from other donors' samples. Both conserved end residues are part of each CDR3. D genes are given only for firm matches. Clone size is given for some rows only: seen once, a few or many times, or a class if the clone is expanded.

j_call d_call v_call clone_size cdr3_aa cdr3_nt
TRBJ1-2 TRBD1 TRBV28 few CASSLSQGANYGYTF TGTGCCAGCAGTTTATCACAGGGGGCGAACTATGGCTACACCTTC
TRBJ2-6 NA TRBV2 few CAGSAVSGSNVLTF TGTGCCGGCAGTGCGGTCTCTGGGTCCAACGTCCTGACTTTC
TRBJ2-7 NA TRBV4-3 NA CASSQENRLAGGEHYF TGCGCCAGCAGCCAAGAAAATCGTCTAGCAGGAGGGGAGCATTACTTC
TRBJ2-7 TRBD1 TRBV24-1 NA CATSDRWTGWNEQYF TGTGCCACCAGTGATCGGTGGACAGGGTGGAACGAGCAGTACTTC
TRBJ2-7 NA TRBV7-2 many CASSWTPGATIPYEQYF TGTGCCAGCAGCTGGACGCCGGGAGCCACTATCCCCTACGAGCAGTACTTC
TRBJ2-2 TRBD2 TRBV27 few CASSLSGRGGTGEMFF TGTGCCAGCAGTTTATCTGGGCGGGGAGGGACCGGGGAGATGTTTTTT
TRBJ2-5 TRBD1 TRBV6-1 NA CASSPTGGWETQYF TGTGCCAGCAGCCCTACAGGGGGCTGGGAGACCCAGTACTTC
TRBJ1-6 NA TRBV20-1 NA CSARSDIGLSPLHF TGCAGTGCTAGATCCGACATTGGACTTTCACCCCTCCACTTT
TRBJ1-1 TRBD1 TRBV20-1 many CSAREDRDKAFF TGCAGTGCTAGAGAAGACAGGGATAAAGCTTTCTTT
TRBJ1-4 NA TRBV30 medium-sized CAWSVGWEDEKLFF TGTGCCTGGAGTGTTGGGTGGGAGGACGAAAAACTGTTTTTT
TRBJ1-2 TRBD1 TRBV19 many CASSPDRGSGYTF TGTGCCAGTAGCCCGGACAGGGGGAGTGGCTACACCTTC
TRBJ2-1 NA TRBV9 many CASSPLREQFF TGTGCCAGCAGCCCTCTCAGGGAGCAGTTCTTC
TRBJ2-7 NA TRBV12-3/TRBV12-4 many CASSSSPGTVSYGQYF TGTGCCAGCAGTTCGAGCCCTGGGACTGTCTCCTACGGGCAGTACTTC
TRBJ2-1 NA TRBV6-2/TRBV6-3 many CASSPSADYNEQFF TGTGCCAGCAGTCCCTCGGCGGATTACAATGAGCAGTTCTTC
TRBJ2-7 TRBD1 TRBV28 NA CASSSPGQGAWERYF TGTGCCAGCAGTTCCCCGGGACAGGGGGCGTGGGAGCGGTACTTC
TRBJ2-7 NA TRBV30 medium-sized CAWSVRGGDLREQYF TGTGCCTGGAGTGTACGAGGAGGGGATCTCCGAGAGCAGTACTTC
TRBJ1-2 NA TRBV4-3 few CASSHRTDGYTF TGCGCCAGCAGCCACCGGACAGATGGCTACACCTTC
TRBJ2-7 TRBD2 TRBV15 medium-sized CATSRDLGLAGGEQYF TGTGCCACCAGCAGAGATCTAGGACTAGCGGGAGGCGAGCAGTACTTC
TRBJ1-1 NA TRBV28 many CASSWSPGVEAFF TGTGCCAGCAGCTGGTCCCCAGGGGTTGAAGCTTTCTTT
TRBJ1-1 NA TRBV6-1 NA CASSLRVDVSEAFF TGTGCCAGCAGCCTAAGGGTGGACGTCTCTGAAGCTTTCTTT
TRBJ2-7 NA TRBV29-1 many CSVDLALAGQAYEQYF TGCAGCGTTGATTTGGCACTTGCGGGACAAGCCTACGAGCAGTACTTC
TRBJ1-1 NA TRBV5-1 many CASRGGRLVSFF TGCGCCAGCAGGGGGGGACGTTTGGTATCTTTCTTT
TRBJ2-5 TRBD2 TRBV5-1 NA CASSLAGGLETQYF TGCGCCAGCAGCCTGGCGGGGGGGCTGGAGACCCAGTACTTC
TRBJ1-5 NA TRBV6-2/TRBV6-3 NA CASSSPRVPQPQHF TGTGCCAGCAGTTCCCCTCGGGTTCCTCAGCCCCAGCATTTT
TRBJ2-7 NA TRBV6-6 NA CASSYNLLYTYEQYF TGTGCCAGCAGTTATAATCTACTATACACCTACGAGCAGTACTTC
TRBJ1-1 TRBD1 TRBV20-1 many CSARDRTEAFF TGCAGTGCTAGGGACAGGACTGAAGCTTTCTTT
TRBJ2-2 NA TRBV11-2 NA CASILLAGENTGELFF TGTGCCAGCATCCTACTAGCTGGAGAGAACACCGGGGAGCTGTTTTTT
TRBJ1-4 NA TRBV28 NA CASSPGGGREKLFF TGTGCCAGCAGTCCCGGGGGGGGGCGCGAAAAACTGTTTTTT
TRBJ1-1 TRBD1 TRBV10-2 few CASTRDRGNTEPFF TGCGCCAGCACCCGGGACAGGGGAAATACCGAACCTTTCTTT
TRBJ2-2 TRBD2 TRBV3-1 many CASSRQFWRTSGSPDYGELFF TGTGCCAGCAGCCGACAGTTTTGGAGGACTAGCGGGAGCCCCGATTATGGGGAGCTGTTTTTT
TRBJ2-2 TRBD2 TRBV20-1 many CSARSVAGGDTGELFF TGCAGTGCTAGGTCTGTAGCGGGAGGGGACACCGGGGAGCTGTTTTTT
TRBJ2-1 TRBD2 TRBV2 many CASSEALGAGEKYNEQFF TGTGCCAGCAGTGAAGCGCTTGGGGCGGGAGAGAAATACAATGAGCAGTTCTTC
TRBJ2-7 NA TRBV7-2 many CASSPRGISYEQYF TGTGCCAGCAGCCCCAGAGGTATCTCCTACGAGCAGTACTTC
TRBJ2-3 NA TRBV4-1 NA CASSQGVPGDTQYF TGCGCCAGCAGCCAAGGGGTGCCCGGAGATACGCAGTATTTT
TRBJ2-5 NA TRBV28 many CASSSTLTGGGETQHF TGTGCCAGCAGTTCAACCCTCACAGGGGGGGGAGAGACCCAGCACTTC
TRBJ2-7 TRBD1 TRBV2 medium-sized CASSGTGEVGEQYF TGTGCCAGCAGTGGGACAGGGGAAGTCGGCGAGCAGTACTTC
TRBJ2-1 TRBD2 TRBV10-3 many CAISASGTYNEQFF TGTGCCATCAGTGCTAGCGGGACGTACAATGAGCAGTTCTTC
TRBJ1-6 NA TRBV6-1 few CASSSQMQYNSPLHF TGTGCCAGCAGTTCCCAGATGCAATATAATTCACCCCTCCACTTT
TRBJ2-1 TRBD2 TRBV9 many CASRGTSSANEQFF TGTGCCAGCAGGGGGACTAGTAGTGCCAATGAGCAGTTCTTC
TRBJ1-6 NA TRBV7-3 few CASSLLGQNNSPLHF TGTGCCAGCAGCTTATTAGGGCAAAATAATTCACCCCTCCACTTT
TRBJ1-1 NA TRBV5-1 NA CASSRAPGDTEAFF TGCGCCAGCAGCAGGGCCCCGGGGGACACTGAAGCTTTCTTT
TRBJ2-7 NA TRBV11-2 once CASSSLHGGEQYF TGTGCCAGCAGCTCACTCCATGGGGGCGAGCAGTACTTC
TRBJ1-2 NA TRBV19 many CASSNREKNLYGYTF TGTGCCAGTAGTAATCGGGAGAAAAATCTCTATGGCTACACCTTC
TRBJ1-2 NA TRBV12-3/TRBV12-4 NA CASSQRGGYTF TGTGCCAGCAGCCAAAGAGGAGGCTACACCTTC
TRBJ2-3 NA TRBV6-5 many CASSYSTWGRTDTQYF TGTGCCAGCAGTTACTCGACGTGGGGGCGCACAGATACGCAGTATTTT
TRBJ2-2 NA TRBV12-3/TRBV12-4 few CASSLLCGADGELFF TGTGCCAGCAGTTTACTGTGCGGAGCGGACGGGGAGCTTTTTTTT
TRBJ2-5 TRBD2 TRBV7-9 NA CASSLSSGSMETQYF TGTGCCAGCAGCTTATCTAGCGGGAGTATGGAGACCCAGTACTTC
TRBJ2-2 TRBD2 TRBV11-2 many CASSVPTSLNTGELFF TGTGCCAGCAGCGTCCCGACTAGCTTAAACACCGGGGAGCTGTTTTTT
TRBJ2-1 NA TRBV7-2 NA CASTLAQGSQFF TGTGCCAGCACCTTAGCTCAGGGGTCGCAGTTCTTC
TRBJ2-7 NA TRBV11-2 NA CASRTSPGATGQYF TGTGCCAGCAGGACTAGTCCAGGGGCTACGGGGCAGTACTTC